This TCR beta chain was identified during a study of T cell responses to AZD1222 COVID-19 vaccine. Study results and limitations: Epitopes outside B.1.351 and B.1.1.7 mutated regions reportedly drew nearly half of spike TCRs.

This CDR3 contains 15 residues. Germline lookup yields CDR1 LGHDT and CDR2 YNNKEL (reference sequence). With V trimmed by 1 base and J by 4 bases, 4 bases remained unmatched. Here immunoSEQ multiplex PCR was the method, and the copy in TCRdb shows in-frame clones only, minus some. The sample includes under 200,000 clones, about nine tenths of them seen just once. A word on this clone: The antigen is undetermined.

V usage is TRBV3-1 (or the pseudogene TRBV3-2) and J usage is TRBJ1-2; 9 bases are a match to TRBD1. The source of this sequence is an adult in good health. The material was peripheral blood, obtained on day 0 of AZD1222 vaccination. The CDR3 nucleotides are TGTGCCAGCAGCCAAGCGACGACAGGGGGCTATGGCTACACCTTC. Protein: CASSQATTGGYGYTF.